One and the same sample provided the 19 T cell receptor beta chains below, sequenced in a study of T cells in Graves' hyperthyroidism and ophthalmopathy. Researchers amplified the TCR beta CDR3 regions from RNA transcripts. Using the HTBI primer set, a first-round RT-PCR was run on the TCR CDR3. MiXCR was run by TCRdb on the multiplex PCR reads, yielding one entry per CDR3 protein. The sample holds 470,000 or so distinct CDR3 sequences, more than 20% seen once. What was sequenced was blood. The receptors come from a man aged 18 to 35 with Graves' hyperthyroidism.

The rearrangement links TRBV7-8 to TRBJ1-1; a possible D gene is TRBD1 (5 bases). Germline loops: CDR1 SGHVS, CDR2 FQNEAQ. This CDR3 is 12 amino acids long. The V and J ends lost 7 bases and 5 bases respectively, with 11 bases between them. The DNA for the CDR3 is TGTGCCAGCAACGGAGCAGGGACTGAAGCTTTCTTT. This codes for CASNGAGTEAFF.

This clonotype was picked up many times. The chain recombines TRBV19 with TRBJ1-2; unclear D gene. Between the trimmed V and J ends, which lost 6 bases and 2 bases, there was a span of 19 bases. CDR1 and CDR2 from the germline V gene are LNHDA and SQIVND (reference sequence). The CDR3 length is 16 residues. The CDR3 region is CASSFPKTGRNYGYTF. CDR3 DNA: TGTGCCAGTAGCTTTCCAAAAACGGGCCGAAACTATGGCTACACCTTC.

This clonotype appeared many times. The chain recombines TRBV12-3 or TRBV12-4 with TRBJ1-1, with 8 bases aligning to TRBD1. This CDR3 contains 12 residues. Trimming cost V 6 bases and J 7 bases; bases outside gene matches: 4. The CDR3 bases are TGTGCCAGCAGACCAGGGGGCGGTGAAGCTTTCTTT. Its protein is CASRPGGGEAFF.

This chain links TRBV6-5 with TRBJ2-7; D gene unclear. The length of the CDR3 is 16 residues. V gave up 0 bases and J gave up 2 bases, with 14 bases separating them. The germline V gene encodes CDR1 MNHEY and CDR2 SVGAGI. This CDR3 reads CASSYSSQLITYEQYF. In DNA, the CDR3 is TGTGCCAGCAGTTACTCGAGCCAGCTGATAACCTACGAGCAGTACTTC.

This clonotype showed up many times. This chain uses TRBV28 with TRBJ2-7; TRBD2 is a possible D gene (8 bases). This CDR3 contains 15 residues. Trimming cost V 8 bases and J 7 bases, with 24 bases left between them. CDR1 and CDR2 (germline): MDHEN, SYDVKM. This CDR3 is CASLSGGTDNIEQYF. The CDR3 region has the DNA TGTGCCAGCCTCTCGGGGGGGACAGACAATATAGAGCAGTACTTC.

The CDR3 is CSIPRGYTGELFF. DNA for the CDR3: TGCAGCATCCCTAGAGGGTACACCGGGGAGCTGTTTTTT. The chain carries TRBV29-1 and TRBJ2-2; D possibly corresponds to TRBD2 (5 bases). CDR1 is SQVTM and CDR2 is ANQGSEA in the germline V gene. The V gene lost 8 bases and the J gene lost 3 bases, with 13 bases spanning the gap. CDR3 length: 13 amino acids.

This chain joins TRBV2 and TRBJ2-7, with D hard to call. CDR3 length equals 15 residues. V shed 3 bases and J shed 3 bases, with 15 bases lying between them. Germline V gene lookup returns CDR1 SNHLY and CDR2 FYNNEI. The CDR3 sequence: CASSEGRILLYEQYF. CDR3 nucleotides: TGTGCCAGCAGTGAGGGCAGGATCCTTCTCTACGAGCAGTACTTC.

The chain uses TRBV28 and TRBJ2-7; D remains unclear. With 6 bases removed from V and 6 bases from J, the gap between germline ends came to 12 bases. The CDR3 runs to 12 residues. Germline loops: CDR1 MDHEN, CDR2 SYDVKM. In DNA, the CDR3 is TGTGCCAGCAGCCAAGCCCCGTGCGAGCAGTACTTC. The encoded protein is CASSQAPCEQYF.

This clonotype was detected many times. V is TRBV6-5 and J is TRBJ2-2; D call uncertain. The CDR3 contains 16 residues. Per the germline V gene, CDR1 is MNHEY and CDR2 is SVGAGI. Trimming took off 2 bases at V and 5 bases at J, with 15 bases between the two ends. The CDR3: CASSYGVGAGTGELFF. The CDR3 region has the DNA TGTGCCAGCAGTTACGGGGTGGGCGCCGGGACCGGGGAGCTGTTTTTT.

The V call is TRBV6-1, the J call TRBJ2-7; 9 bases agree with TRBD2. The J segment lost 2 bases and the V segment lost 4 bases, leaving 3 bases of the junction unmatched. The CDR3 has 14 amino acids. Germline assignment: CDR1 MNHNS and CDR2 SASEGT. DNA for the CDR3: TGTGCCAGCAGTGGGACTAGCGAAACCTACGAGCAGTACTTC. This sequence encodes CASSGTSETYEQYF.

This clonotype appeared many times. V gene TRBV25-1 combines with J gene TRBJ1-2, with no clear D. Germline V gene lookup returns CDR1 MGHDK and CDR2 SYGVNS. Trimming took 1 base from V and 4 from J, leaving 7 bases between them. The CDR3 covers 13 residues. The CDR3 region is CASSELGSYGYTF. The CDR3 coding sequence is TGTGCCAGCAGTGAATTGGGGTCCTATGGCTACACCTTC.

The V call is TRBV2, the J call TRBJ1-1, with TRBD1 matching 8 bases. Losses at the gene ends were 4 bases for V and 1 base for J; bases not matched to a gene: 8. CDR1 is SNHLY and CDR2 is FYNNEI in the germline V gene. The CDR3 sequence is 16 residues long. CDR3 amino acids: CASSVGTGYKNTEAFF. CDR3 DNA: TGTGCCAGCAGTGTGGGGACAGGTTACAAGAACACTGAAGCTTTCTTT.

The sample holds a few counts of this clonotype. This chain links TRBV6-1 with TRBJ1-2, with D tentatively TRBD1 (5 bases). Trimming removed 2 bases at V and 3 bases at J, with 13 bases between. This CDR3 region has 15 residues. CDR1 is MNHNS and CDR2 is SASEGT in the germline V gene. Here the CDR3 reads CASSEPGRRDYGYTF. The DNA for the CDR3 is TGTGCCAGCAGTGAACCAGGGCGGCGAGACTATGGCTACACCTTC.

This rearrangement joins TRBV11-2 to TRBJ1-5, with D hard to call. V was clipped by 1 base and J by 2 bases, with 9 bases between them. This CDR3 contains 15 residues. Germline V gives CDR1 SGHAT, CDR2 FQNNGV. The CDR3 nucleotides read TGTGCCAGCAGCTTAGGGGAGGTGGGCAATCAGCCCCAGCATTTT. It is translated as CASSLGEVGNQPQHF.

The sample holds many counts of this clonotype. V usage is TRBV27 and J usage is TRBJ1-1, with a tentative D call TRBD1 (6 bases). The V gene's germline CDR1 is MNHEY and CDR2 SMNVEV (reference sequence). Trimming left V 6 bases short and J 6 bases short, with 14 bases between. This CDR3 is built from 13 residues. Here the CDR3 DNA reads TGTGCCAGCAGATCAGGGGAAGGCGCTGAAGCTTTCTTT. The encoded protein is CASRSGEGAEAFF.

This clonotype has ten or more counts. V gene TRBV12-3 or TRBV12-4 combines with J gene TRBJ2-4; D possibly uses TRBD1 or TRBD2 (5 bases each). The ends were cut back, 6 bases at V and 7 bases at J, with 19 bases in the middle. CDR3 length equals 15 residues. CDR3 DNA sequence: TGTGCCAGCAGCCCCGGGGCGGAGTGGACGAACATTCAGTACTTC. Translating gives CASSPGAEWTNIQYF.

The V gene is TRBV6-5, the J gene TRBJ2-7; D not certain. The CDR3 runs to 14 residues. The V gene lost 4 bases and the J gene lost 1 base, with 11 bases spanning the gap. Germline CDR1 and CDR2: MNHEY and SVGAGI. CDR3 protein: CASSSLYGSYEQYF. The CDR3 DNA reads TGTGCCAGCAGTTCCCTATACGGTTCCTACGAGCAGTACTTC.

This clonotype has just a few counts. The CDR3 coding sequence is TGTGCCAGCAGCTTAGAGTGGCCACCCTACGAGCAGTACTTC. It is translated as CASSLEWPPYEQYF. V gene TRBV7-8 combines with J gene TRBJ2-7; D gene ambiguous. Trimming pared 1 base from V and 2 bases from J, leaving 9 bases between. Germline V CDR1 and CDR2: SGHVS, FQNEAQ. CDR3 size: 14 residues.

This clonotype showed up many times. The V and J genes are TRBV29-1 and TRBJ2-7; TRBD1 or TRBD2 may be the D gene (5 bases each). This CDR3 has 13 residues. Per germline, CDR1 SQVTM and CDR2 ANQGSEA. The V end was cut by 4 bases, the J end by 6 bases, with 16 bases between. CDR3 residues: CSVANRLGAEQYF. CDR3 nucleotide sequence: TGCAGCGTTGCCAACAGACTCGGGGCCGAGCAGTACTTC.